A selection of T cell receptor beta chains follows, all from one sample in a study of T cells in Graves' hyperthyroidism and ophthalmopathy. One entry per CDR3 protein, called by TCRdb with MiXCR from the multiplex PCR reads. The data show around 300,000 distinct CDR3 sequences, approximately 21% seen once. Source material: blood. These receptors all come from a man aged 25-45 years with Graves' ophthalmopathy. CDR3s include the opening cysteine and the closing phenylalanine or tryptophan. Fields, in order: clone size, D gene, J gene, V gene, CDR3 DNA, CDR3 protein. D genes are given only for firm matches. Clone size is shown for a subset of rows, as once, few, many or a class of expanded clone.

clone_size: many; d_call: .; j_call: TRBJ1-2; v_call: TRBV9; cdr3_nt: TGTGCCAGCAGCGTAGCCGTGAACTATGGCTACACCTTC; cdr3_aa: CASSVAVNYGYTF
clone_size: few; d_call: .; j_call: TRBJ1-1; v_call: TRBV18; cdr3_nt: TGTGCCAGCTCACCCCCGACCAAGAACACTGAAGCTTTCTTT; cdr3_aa: CASSPPTKNTEAFF
clone_size: many; d_call: .; j_call: TRBJ2-3; v_call: TRBV3-1; cdr3_nt: TGTGCCAGCAGCCAACTGTCTGCCACAGATACGCAGTATTTT; cdr3_aa: CASSQLSATDTQYF
clone_size: .; d_call: TRBD2; j_call: TRBJ2-1; v_call: TRBV6-2/TRBV6-3; cdr3_nt: TGTGCCAGCAGTGACCGTGAGAGAGCGGGGGGGTACAATGAGCAGTTCTTC; cdr3_aa: CASSDRERAGGYNEQFF
clone_size: .; d_call: .; j_call: TRBJ2-3; v_call: TRBV9; cdr3_nt: TGTGCCAGCAGCCCCCGGACCGGGACGGAATCTTCCGTCGGTACGCAGTATTTT; cdr3_aa: CASSPRTGTESSVGTQYF
clone_size: .; d_call: .; j_call: TRBJ1-2; v_call: TRBV7-9; cdr3_nt: TGTGCCAGCAGCTTAGAATCGGTTATGACAGAGGGCTACACCTTC; cdr3_aa: CASSLESVMTEGYTF
clone_size: .; d_call: .; j_call: TRBJ2-7; v_call: TRBV15; cdr3_nt: TGTGCCACCAGCAGAGGCGGGTCCCACGAGCAGTACTTC; cdr3_aa: CATSRGGSHEQYF
clone_size: .; d_call: .; j_call: TRBJ1-5; v_call: TRBV20-1; cdr3_nt: TGCAGTGCTAGTAGAGGGGTCGGCAATCAGCCCCAGCATTTT; cdr3_aa: CSASRGVGNQPQHF
clone_size: many; d_call: .; j_call: TRBJ1-5; v_call: TRBV5-1; cdr3_nt: TGTGCCAGCAGCTTGGGACCCGGAGGGAATCAGCCCCAGCATTTT; cdr3_aa: CASSLGPGGNQPQHF
clone_size: many; d_call: .; j_call: TRBJ1-1; v_call: TRBV6-1; cdr3_nt: TGTGCCAGCAGTGGTATGAACACTGAAGCTTTCTTT; cdr3_aa: CASSGMNTEAFF
clone_size: .; d_call: .; j_call: TRBJ2-1; v_call: TRBV4-1; cdr3_nt: TGCGCCAGCAGCCAAGAGAGGGCCCGGGGTAGTGAGCAGTTCTTC; cdr3_aa: CASSQERARGSEQFF
clone_size: many; d_call: .; j_call: TRBJ2-7; v_call: TRBV29-1; cdr3_nt: TGCAGCGTTGAAACCGACGATGGGGTGGGGAACGAGCAGTACTTC; cdr3_aa: CSVETDDGVGNEQYF
clone_size: .; d_call: TRBD1; j_call: TRBJ2-5; v_call: TRBV20-1; cdr3_nt: TGCAGTGCACCAACCAACAGGGGGCGCCAAGAGACCCAGTACTTC; cdr3_aa: CSAPTNRGRQETQYF
clone_size: .; d_call: TRBD2; j_call: TRBJ2-1; v_call: TRBV9; cdr3_nt: TGTGCCAGCAGCCCGACTAGCGGGGTCTTGAATGAGCAGTTCTTC; cdr3_aa: CASSPTSGVLNEQFF
clone_size: few; d_call: TRBD2; j_call: TRBJ2-1; v_call: TRBV5-1; cdr3_nt: TGCGCCAGCAGCTTCAGACTAGCGGGACCACCACGAGACAATGAGCAGTTCTTC; cdr3_aa: CASSFRLAGPPRDNEQFF